Listed below are T cell receptor beta chains from one sample, sequenced in a study of Ad26.COV2.S vaccination and SARS-CoV-2 variants. TCRdb's table, derived via immunoSEQ multiplex PCR, lists solely in-frame clones and lacks some. Among about 420,000 clones listed, approximately 87% were seen once. The material sequenced was peripheral blood, taken in a trial of Ad26.COV2.S vaccine versus placebo. These receptor sequences come from a person aged 18 to 59 who received the Ad26.COV2.S COVID-19 vaccine or a placebo. The CDR3 runs from the conserved cysteine through the conserved F or W. The D gene is left open where the match is weak. Size tells how often a clone was seen (once, few, many) or the class of an expanded clone, and some rows leave it out.

-,-,TRBV28,TRBJ2-7,CASSLFGDFYEQYF,TGTGCCAGCAGTTTATTCGGGGATTTCTACGAGCAGTACTTC
-,-,TRBV3-1/TRBV3-2,TRBJ2-2,CASRLAPGELFF,TGTGCCAGCAGGCTAGCGCCCGGGGAGCTGTTTTTT
-,-,TRBV6-6,TRBJ1-5,CASRFGADPRQPQHF,TGTGCCAGCAGATTTGGCGCGGATCCACGGCAGCCCCAGCATTTT
TRBD1,-,TRBV4-3,TRBJ2-5,CASSHNPSGTGVQETQYF,TGCGCCAGCAGCCACAACCCATCCGGGACAGGGGTTCAAGAGACCCAGTACTTC
-,-,TRBV5-1,TRBJ1-2,CASSLAGQNYGYTF,TGCGCCAGCAGCTTGGCCGGCCAGAACTATGGCTACACCTTC
-,-,TRBV18,TRBJ1-2,CASSRGAGGYTF,TGTGCCAGCTCACGGGGGGCTGGTGGCTACACCTTC
-,-,TRBV11-2,TRBJ2-3,CASSVVQGSSTDTQYF,TGTGCCAGCAGCGTAGTACAGGGTTCTAGCACAGATACGCAGTATTTT
-,-,TRBV6-2/TRBV6-3,TRBJ1-3,CASSGNGLSGNTIYF,TGTGCCAGCAGTGGGAATGGACTCTCTGGAAACACCATATATTTT
TRBD1,-,TRBV3-1/TRBV3-2,TRBJ2-5,CASSRGQGTETQYF,TGTGCCAGCAGCCGGGGACAGGGGACAGAGACCCAGTACTTC
-,-,TRBV11-3,TRBJ2-2,CASSSQFGSGELFF,-
TRBD1,once,TRBV4-3,TRBJ2-1,CASSQEGQGSYEQFF,TGCGCCAGCAGCCAAGAGGGACAGGGGAGTTATGAGCAGTTCTTC
-,-,TRBV27,TRBJ1-2,CASSFGPENYGYTF,TGTGCCAGCAGTTTTGGTCCAGAGAACTATGGCTACACCTTC
-,-,TRBV5-4,TRBJ2-7,CASSSDLASYEQYF,TGTGCCAGCAGCTCCGACTTAGCCTCCTACGAGCAGTACTTC
-,-,TRBV9,TRBJ2-7,CASSVEYGGGYEQYF,TGTGCCAGCAGCGTAGAGTATGGGGGAGGCTACGAGCAGTACTTC
-,many,TRBV5-8,TRBJ1-6,CASSLVATPLHF,TGTGCCAGCAGCTTGGTGGCCACACCCCTCCACTTT
-,-,TRBV4-3,TRBJ2-1,CASSQDQRRINPSEQFF,TGCGCCAGCAGCCAAGATCAACGTAGGATCAACCCAAGTGAGCAGTTCTTC
-,-,TRBV27,TRBJ2-7,CASSLSSDRFYEQYF,TGTGCCAGCAGTTTATCGTCGGACAGATTCTACGAGCAGTACTTC
TRBD1,-,TRBV4-2,TRBJ1-6,CASSERGDRFLADSPLHF,TGTGCCAGCAGCGAAAGAGGGGACAGGTTCCTGGCGGATTCACCCCTCCACTTT
-,-,TRBV28,TRBJ1-1,CASSPFEGDTEAFF,TGTGCCAGCAGTCCGTTTGAAGGGGACACTGAAGCTTTCTTT
-,-,TRBV9,TRBJ1-4,CASSPGDMRGGEKLFF,TGTGCCAGCAGCCCAGGGGATATGAGGGGGGGCGAAAAACTGTTTTTT
TRBD2,-,TRBV5-4,TRBJ2-1,CASSLEGGGIIGNEQFF,TGTGCCAGCAGCTTGGAGGGCGGGGGGATAATAGGGAATGAGCAGTTCTTC
-,-,TRBV7-6,TRBJ2-2,CASSLTVTGELFF,TGTGCCAGCAGCCTCACAGTCACCGGGGAGCTGTTTTTT
TRBD1,-,TRBV6-5,TRBJ1-5,CASSYSNRGPQHF,TGTGCCAGCAGTTACTCGAACAGGGGCCCCCAGCATTTT
TRBD2,-,TRBV6-5,TRBJ2-1,CASSPGLGNEQFF,TGTGCCAGCAGTCCGGGACTAGGAAATGAGCAGTTCTTC
-,-,TRBV27,TRBJ2-7,CASSLTRAAGAYEQYF,TGTGCCAGCAGTTTGACTAGGGCGGCAGGGGCCTACGAGCAGTACTTC
-,-,TRBV5-1,TRBJ2-3,CASSYRDSTDTQYF,TGCGCCAGCAGCTATAGGGACAGCACAGATACGCAGTATTTT
-,-,TRBV6-5,TRBJ1-2,CASSWSGGYTF,TGTGCCAGCAGTTGGAGTGGTGGCTACACCTTC
TRBD1,-,TRBV30,TRBJ2-3,CAWSPGQGSEDTQYF,TGTGCCTGGAGCCCAGGACAGGGGAGCGAAGATACGCAGTATTTT
-,-,TRBV4-3,TRBJ2-6,CASSHNREQGSAGGANVLTF,TGCGCCAGCAGCCATAACCGGGAACAGGGTTCTGCAGGAGGGGCCAACGTCCTGACTTTC
-,once,TRBV29-1,TRBJ2-7,CSVVQGWPYEQYF,TGCAGCGTTGTCCAGGGGTGGCCCTACGAGCAGTACTTC
TRBD2,-,TRBV9,TRBJ2-7,CASSGTSGGAAEQYF,TGTGCCAGCAGCGGGACTAGCGGGGGGGCCGCCGAGCAGTACTTC
-,many,TRBV4-2,TRBJ1-2,CASSQDTGSILSRGYTF,TGTGCCAGCAGCCAAGATACAGGGAGTATCTTATCAAGGGGCTACACCTTC
-,-,TRBV20-1,TRBJ1-2,CSAPLGGATF,TGCAGTGCTCCTCTCGGCGGAGCCACCTTC
-,-,TRBV5-6,TRBJ2-7,CASSSGVGHYEQYF,TGTGCCAGCAGCTCCGGAGTGGGACACTACGAGCAGTACTTC
-,-,TRBV29-1,TRBJ2-7,CSVIGQSSYEQYF,TGCAGCGTTATTGGACAGAGCAGCTACGAGCAGTACTTC
-,once,TRBV11-2,TRBJ1-5,CASSLGSYSNQPQHF,TGTGCCAGCAGCTTAGGAAGCTATAGCAATCAGCCCCAGCATTTT
-,-,TRBV27,TRBJ2-1,CASSFRDTYNEQFF,TGTGCCAGCAGTTTTCGGGATACTTACAATGAGCAGTTCTTC
-,-,TRBV11-2,TRBJ2-5,CASSLAVAKETQYF,TGTGCCAGCAGCTTAGCGGTGGCGAAAGAGACCCAGTACTTC
-,-,TRBV6-2/TRBV6-3,TRBJ2-2,CASSPSRANTGELFF,TGTGCCAGCAGTCCCTCACGCGCGAACACCGGGGAGCTGTTTTTT
TRBD2,-,TRBV11-2,TRBJ2-7,CASSYGKAGEQYF,TGTGCCAGCAGCTACGGGAAAGCGGGGGAGCAGTACTTC
-,-,TRBV28,TRBJ2-3,CASSLSPTDTQYF,TGTGCCAGCAGTTTATCCCCGACAGATACGCAGTATTTT
-,-,TRBV6-5,TRBJ2-7,CASSRRGGTYEQYF,TGTGCCAGCAGTCGGAGGGGGGGAACCTACGAGCAGTACTTC
TRBD1,once,TRBV6-5,TRBJ2-3,CASSRTGNPDTQYF,TGTGCCAGCAGCCGGACAGGGAACCCAGATACGCAGTATTTT
TRBD2,-,TRBV2,TRBJ2-2,CASDGGALGELFF,TGTGCCAGCGACGGGGGGGCTCTCGGGGAGCTGTTTTTT
-,-,TRBV5-1,TRBJ1-6,CASSLEEASYNSPLHF,TGCGCCAGCAGCTTGGAAGAGGCTTCATATAATTCACCCCTCCACTTT
-,-,TRBV11-2,TRBJ2-7,CASSLDFGRYYEQYF,TGTGCCAGCAGCTTAGATTTTGGCAGATACTACGAGCAGTACTTC
-,-,TRBV4-1,TRBJ1-4,CASSQVWGAKGEKLFF,TGCGCCAGCAGCCAAGTATGGGGGGCTAAGGGGGAAAAACTGTTTTTT
-,-,TRBV10-3,TRBJ2-7,CAISGSPRVSSYEQYF,TGTGCCATCAGTGGTTCACCCAGGGTTTCGTCCTACGAGCAGTACTTC
-,-,TRBV6-6,TRBJ2-7,CASSSATTYEQYF,TGTGCCAGCAGTTCGGCCACGACCTACGAGCAGTACTTC
-,-,TRBV5-4,TRBJ2-3,CASSLERGPPQYF,TGTGCCAGCAGCTTGGAAAGGGGACCTCCGCAGTATTTT
-,-,TRBV30,TRBJ2-7,CAWSPPSTPYEQYF,TGTGCCTGGAGTCCCCCTAGTACCCCCTACGAGCAGTACTTC
TRBD2,-,TRBV10-3,TRBJ2-1,CATQGLAVYNEQFF,TGTGCCACCCAGGGACTAGCGGTTTACAATGAGCAGTTCTTC
TRBD2,-,TRBV5-1,TRBJ2-2,CASSSDGGMNTGELFF,TGCGCCAGCAGCTCCGACGGGGGGATGAACACCGGGGAGCTGTTTTTT
-,-,TRBV28,TRBJ2-1,CASTLSPGRRTTEQFF,TGTGCCAGCACCCTAAGTCCGGGACGACGGACCACTGAGCAGTTCTTC
-,-,TRBV19,TRBJ1-2,CASSMGRGELGYTF,TGTGCCAGTAGTATGGGGAGAGGGGAGCTTGGCTACACCTTC